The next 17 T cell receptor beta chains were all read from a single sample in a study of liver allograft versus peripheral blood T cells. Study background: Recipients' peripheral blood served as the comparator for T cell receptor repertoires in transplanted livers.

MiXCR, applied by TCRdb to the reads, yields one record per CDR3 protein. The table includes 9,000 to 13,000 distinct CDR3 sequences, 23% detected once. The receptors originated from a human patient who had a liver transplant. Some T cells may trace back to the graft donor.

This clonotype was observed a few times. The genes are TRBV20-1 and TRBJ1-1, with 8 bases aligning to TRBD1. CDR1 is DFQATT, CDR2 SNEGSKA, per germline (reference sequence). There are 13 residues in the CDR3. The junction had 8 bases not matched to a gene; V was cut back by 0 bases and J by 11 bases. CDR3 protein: CSAREIGQGTAFF. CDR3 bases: TGCAGTGCTAGAGAAATCGGACAGGGTACGGCTTTCTTT.

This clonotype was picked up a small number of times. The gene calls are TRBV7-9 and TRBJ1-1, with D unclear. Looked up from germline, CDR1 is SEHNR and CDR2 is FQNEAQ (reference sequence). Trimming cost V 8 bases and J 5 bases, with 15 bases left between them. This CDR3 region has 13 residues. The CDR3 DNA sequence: TGTGCCAGCTCAGAGAGGTCGGGAACTGAAGCTTTCTTT. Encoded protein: CASSERSGTEAFF.

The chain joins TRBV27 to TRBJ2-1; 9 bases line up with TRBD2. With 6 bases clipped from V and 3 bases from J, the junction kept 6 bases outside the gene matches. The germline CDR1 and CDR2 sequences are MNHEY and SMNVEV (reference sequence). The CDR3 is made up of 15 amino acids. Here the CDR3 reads CASSDLAGFYNEQFF. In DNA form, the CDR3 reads TGTGCCAGCAGCGACCTAGCGGGGTTCTACAATGAGCAGTTCTTC.

The CDR3 protein is CASSLVRGTEQYF. CDR3 coding DNA: TGTGCCAGCAGCTTAGTAAGGGGAACCGAGCAGTACTTC. The chain has TRBV7-2 and TRBJ2-7; D may be TRBD1 (5 bases). Germline CDR1 reads SGHTA; CDR2 reads FQGNSA. Trimming removed 1 base from V and 6 bases from J, with 10 bases in between. The CDR3 covers 13 residues.

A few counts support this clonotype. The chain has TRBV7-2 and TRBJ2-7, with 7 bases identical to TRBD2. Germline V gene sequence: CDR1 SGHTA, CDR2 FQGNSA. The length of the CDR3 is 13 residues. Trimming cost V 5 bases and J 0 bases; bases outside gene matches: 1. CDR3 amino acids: CASSRDYSYEQYF. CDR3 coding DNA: TGTGCCAGCAGCAGGGACTACTCCTACGAGCAGTACTTC.

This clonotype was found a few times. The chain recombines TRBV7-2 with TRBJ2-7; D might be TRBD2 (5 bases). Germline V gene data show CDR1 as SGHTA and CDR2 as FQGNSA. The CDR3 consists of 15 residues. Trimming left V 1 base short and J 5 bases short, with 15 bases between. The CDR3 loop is CASSLVVWESNEQYF. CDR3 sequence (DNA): TGTGCCAGCAGCTTAGTGGTTTGGGAGTCGAACGAGCAGTACTTC.

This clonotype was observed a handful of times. For the CDR3, the DNA is TGTGCCAGCAGTCCCGCTGGACAGGTAGGCAATCAGCCCCAGCATTTT. It is translated as CASSPAGQVGNQPQHF. J is TRBJ1-5 and V is TRBV28; 7 positions match TRBD1. Germline V gene sequence: CDR1 MDHEN, CDR2 SYDVKM. This CDR3 is built from 16 residues. V lost 5 bases to trimming and J lost 2 bases; unmatched junction nucleotides: 9.

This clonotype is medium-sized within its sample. The CDR3 sequence: CAAEGGMNTEAFF. CDR3 DNA sequence: TGTGCCGCCGAAGGGGGAATGAACACTGAAGCTTTCTTT. The gene calls are TRBV10-3 and TRBJ1-1; D may be TRBD1 (6 bases). CDR3 size: 13 residues. CDR1 ENHRY and CDR2 SYGVKD come from the germline V gene. V gave up 11 bases and J gave up 0 bases, with 13 bases separating them.

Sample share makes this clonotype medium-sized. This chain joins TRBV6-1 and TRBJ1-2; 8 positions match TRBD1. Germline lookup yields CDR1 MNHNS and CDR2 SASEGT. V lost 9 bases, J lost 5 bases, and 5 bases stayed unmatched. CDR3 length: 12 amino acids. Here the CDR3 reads CASFRDRYGYTF. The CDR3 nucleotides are TGTGCCAGTTTTAGGGACAGGTATGGCTACACCTTC.

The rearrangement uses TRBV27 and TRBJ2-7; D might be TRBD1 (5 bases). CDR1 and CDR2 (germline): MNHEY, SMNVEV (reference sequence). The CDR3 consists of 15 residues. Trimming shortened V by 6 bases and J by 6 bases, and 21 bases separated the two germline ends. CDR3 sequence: CASSSQVGASGEQYF. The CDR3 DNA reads TGTGCCAGCAGCTCTCAAGTTGGGGCATCGGGCGAGCAGTACTTC.

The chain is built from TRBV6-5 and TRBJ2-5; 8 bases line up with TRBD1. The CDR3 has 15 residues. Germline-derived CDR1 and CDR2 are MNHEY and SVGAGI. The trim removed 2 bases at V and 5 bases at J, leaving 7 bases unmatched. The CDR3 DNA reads TGTGCCAGCAGTTACCCCCCAGGGGGCGTCGAGACCCAGTACTTC. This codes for CASSYPPGGVETQYF.

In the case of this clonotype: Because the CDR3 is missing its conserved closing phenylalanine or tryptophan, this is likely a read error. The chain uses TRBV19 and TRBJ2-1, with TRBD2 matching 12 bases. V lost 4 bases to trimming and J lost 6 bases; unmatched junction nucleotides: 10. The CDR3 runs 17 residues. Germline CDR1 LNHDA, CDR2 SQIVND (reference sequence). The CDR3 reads CASSKRLASGGANEQFL. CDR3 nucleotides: TGTGCCAGTAGTAAACGACTCGCTAGCGGGGGGGCCAATGAGCAGTTCCTC.

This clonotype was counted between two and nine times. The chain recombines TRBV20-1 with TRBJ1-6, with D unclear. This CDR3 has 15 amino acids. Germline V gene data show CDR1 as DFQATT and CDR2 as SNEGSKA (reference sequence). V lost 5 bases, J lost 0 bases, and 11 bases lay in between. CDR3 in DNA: TGCAGTGCTGGATCTAAGGGCTCCTATAATTCACCCCTCCACTTT. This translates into CSAGSKGSYNSPLHF.

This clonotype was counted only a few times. CDR3 protein: CASSPLIGGYGYTF. In DNA, the CDR3 is TGTGCCAGCAGCCCTTTAATAGGGGGCTACGGCTACACCTTC. V and J are TRBV7-9 and TRBJ1-2; 7 nucleotides align to TRBD1. V dropped 5 bases and J dropped 8; count of bases not matched to a gene: 11. Germline CDR1 and CDR2: SEHNR and FQNEAQ (reference sequence). This CDR3 comprises 14 residues.

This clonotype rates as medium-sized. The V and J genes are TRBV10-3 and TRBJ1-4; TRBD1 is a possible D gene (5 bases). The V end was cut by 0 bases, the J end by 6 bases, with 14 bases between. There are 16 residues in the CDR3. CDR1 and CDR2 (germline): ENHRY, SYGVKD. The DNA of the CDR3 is TGTGCCATCAGTGAGTCGGTAGGGGCGCAGGATGAAAAACTGTTTTTT. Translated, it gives CAISESVGAQDEKLFF.

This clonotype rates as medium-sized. DNA for the CDR3: TGTGCCAGCTCACCACCGTTCTCTGGAAACACCATATATTTT. Residues: CASSPPFSGNTIYF. The rearrangement joins TRBV18 to TRBJ1-3; D unclear. V gave up 0 bases and J gave up 0 bases, with 3 bases separating them. This CDR3 spans 14 amino acids. From germline, CDR1 is KGHSH and CDR2 LQKENI.

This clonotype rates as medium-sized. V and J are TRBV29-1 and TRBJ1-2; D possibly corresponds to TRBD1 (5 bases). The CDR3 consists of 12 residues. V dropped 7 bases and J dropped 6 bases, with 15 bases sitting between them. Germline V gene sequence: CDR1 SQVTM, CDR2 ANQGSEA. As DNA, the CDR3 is TGCAGCGCCCCACGAGGGGCACATGGCTACACCTTC. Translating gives CSAPRGAHGYTF.